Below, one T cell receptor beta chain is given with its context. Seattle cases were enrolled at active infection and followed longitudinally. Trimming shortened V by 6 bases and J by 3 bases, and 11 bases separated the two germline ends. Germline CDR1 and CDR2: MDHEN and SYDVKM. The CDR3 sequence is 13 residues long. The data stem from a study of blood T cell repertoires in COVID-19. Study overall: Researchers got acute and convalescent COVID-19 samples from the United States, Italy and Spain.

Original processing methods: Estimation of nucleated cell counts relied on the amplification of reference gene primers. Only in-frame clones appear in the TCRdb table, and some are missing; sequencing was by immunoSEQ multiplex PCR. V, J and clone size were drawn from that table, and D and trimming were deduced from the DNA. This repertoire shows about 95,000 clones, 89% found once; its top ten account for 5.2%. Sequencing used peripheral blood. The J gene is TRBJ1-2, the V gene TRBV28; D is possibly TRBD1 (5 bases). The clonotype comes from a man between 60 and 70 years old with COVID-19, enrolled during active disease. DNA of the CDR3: TGTGCCAGCAGCACAGGTGATTACTATGGCTACACCTTC. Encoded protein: CASSTGDYYGYTF.